A selection of T cell receptor beta chains follows, all from one sample in a study of cytomegalovirus exposure and HLA in healthy donors. Here immunoSEQ multiplex PCR was the method, and the copy in TCRdb shows in-frame clones only, minus some. Of about 140,000 clones in the sample, approximately 78% are singletons; the top ten hold roughly 6.2%. The specimen sequenced was PBMCs. Every receptor here comes from a woman aged 40-49 years in good health and CMV-seropositive. Both conserved end residues are trimmed from each CDR3. The order of the fields is J gene, V gene, CDR3 protein.

TRBJ1-4 | TRBV28 | ASSLDRGEKLF
TRBJ2-1 | TRBV7-9 | ASSSGGPINNEQF
TRBJ1-2 | TRBV5-8 | ASSLTDSQFYGYT
TRBJ2-7 | TRBV28 | ASSRGLAERFFYEQY
TRBJ2-1 | TRBV6-4 | ASSPAGGPLKF
TRBJ2-7 | TRBV18 | ASSPRLAGVYEQY
TRBJ2-7 | TRBV4-2 | ASSQSLAGVAYEQY
TRBJ2-5 | TRBV7-9 | ASRAGGVQETQY
TRBJ2-7 | TRBV6-1 | ASSVDPTGGVQQY
TRBJ2-3 | TRBV27 | ASSSWGEDTQY
TRBJ2-1 | TRBV5-8 | ASSSRGFTYNEQF
TRBJ2-7 | TRBV7-9 | SSSSQGYEQY